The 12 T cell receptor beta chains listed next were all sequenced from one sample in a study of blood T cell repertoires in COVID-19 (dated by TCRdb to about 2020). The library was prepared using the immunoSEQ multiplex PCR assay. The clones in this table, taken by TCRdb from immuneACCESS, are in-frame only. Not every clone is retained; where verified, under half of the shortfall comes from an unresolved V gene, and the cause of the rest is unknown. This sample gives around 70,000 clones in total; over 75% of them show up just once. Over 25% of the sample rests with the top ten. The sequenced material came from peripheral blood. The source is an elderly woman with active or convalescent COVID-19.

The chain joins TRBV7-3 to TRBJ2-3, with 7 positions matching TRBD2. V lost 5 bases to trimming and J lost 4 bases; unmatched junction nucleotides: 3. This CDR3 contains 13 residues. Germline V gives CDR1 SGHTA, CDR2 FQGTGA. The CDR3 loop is CASSRGGADTQYF. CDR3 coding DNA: TGTGCCAGCAGCCGCGGGGGTGCAGATACGCAGTATTTT.

The CDR3 DNA sequence: TGTGCCAGCAGCTTGGTAGGAGGATCCTACGAGCAGTACTTC. This translates into CASSLVGGSYEQYF. The chain has TRBV5-6 and TRBJ2-7; tentative D call: TRBD2 (5 bases). The CDR3 covers 14 residues. The V and J ends lost 0 bases and 1 base respectively, with 8 bases between them. Germline CDR1 reads SGHDT; CDR2 reads YYEEEE. Drawing the rest from reference TRBV5-6 and TRBJ2-7, the complete variable domain is DAGVTQSPTHLIKTRGQQVTLRCSPKSGHDTVSWYQQALGQGPQFIFQYYEEEERQRGNFPDRFSGHQFPNYSSELNVNALLLGDSALYLCASSLVGGSYEQYFGPGTRLTVT.

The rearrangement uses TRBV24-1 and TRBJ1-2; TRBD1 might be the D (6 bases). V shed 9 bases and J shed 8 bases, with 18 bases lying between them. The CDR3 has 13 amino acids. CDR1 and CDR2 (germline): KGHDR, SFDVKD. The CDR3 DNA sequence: TGTGCCACCGGGGAGGGGGGCCCGTCAGGCTACACCTTC. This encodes CATGEGGPSGYTF.

This chain's CDR3 is CASSQATGGGYGYTF. The DNA of the CDR3 is TGCGCCAGCAGCCAAGCGACAGGGGGAGGGTATGGCTACACCTTC. The chain carries TRBV4-3 and TRBJ1-2, with 9 bases lining up with TRBD1. CDR3 size: 15 residues. CDR1 LGHNA and CDR2 YSLEER come from the germline V gene. V trimming: 1 base; J trimming: 5 bases; junction bases outside the gene matches: 5.

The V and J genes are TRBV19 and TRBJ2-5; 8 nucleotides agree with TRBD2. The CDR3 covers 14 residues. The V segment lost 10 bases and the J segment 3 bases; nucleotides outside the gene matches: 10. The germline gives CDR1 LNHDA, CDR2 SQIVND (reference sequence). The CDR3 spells CATHSGDWEETQYF. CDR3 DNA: TGTGCCACCCATAGCGGGGATTGGGAAGAGACCCAGTACTTC. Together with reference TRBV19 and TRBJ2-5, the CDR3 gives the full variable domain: DGGITQSPKYLFRKEGQNVTLSCEQNLNHDAMYWYRQDPGQGLRLIYYSQIVNDFQKGDIAEGYSVSREKKESFPLTVTSAQKNPTAFYLCATHSGDWEETQYFGPGTRLLVL.

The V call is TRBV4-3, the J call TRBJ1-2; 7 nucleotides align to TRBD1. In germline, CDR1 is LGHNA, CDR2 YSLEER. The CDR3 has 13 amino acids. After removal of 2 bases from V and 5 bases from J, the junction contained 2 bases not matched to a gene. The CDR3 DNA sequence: TGCGCCAGCAGCCAATCAGGGGGGTATGGCTACACCTTC. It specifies CASSQSGGYGYTF.

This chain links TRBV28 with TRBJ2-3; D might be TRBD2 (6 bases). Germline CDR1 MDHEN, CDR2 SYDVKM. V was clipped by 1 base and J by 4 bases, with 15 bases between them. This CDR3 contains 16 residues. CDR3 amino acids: CASSLLTRAGSDTQYF. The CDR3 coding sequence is TGTGCCAGCAGTTTATTAACCAGGGCGGGATCAGATACGCAGTATTTT.

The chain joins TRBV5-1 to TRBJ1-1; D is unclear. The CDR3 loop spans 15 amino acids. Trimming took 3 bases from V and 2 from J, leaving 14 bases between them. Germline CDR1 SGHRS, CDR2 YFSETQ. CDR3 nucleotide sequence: TGCGCCAGCAGCTCCTCTTGGCGGGCAAACACTGAAGCTTTCTTT. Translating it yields CASSSSWRANTEAFF.

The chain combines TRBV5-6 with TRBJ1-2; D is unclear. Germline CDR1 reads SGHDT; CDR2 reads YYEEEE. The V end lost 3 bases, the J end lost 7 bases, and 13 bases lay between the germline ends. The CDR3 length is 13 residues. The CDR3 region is CASSWYVGVGYTF. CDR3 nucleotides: TGTGCCAGCAGCTGGTACGTGGGAGTTGGCTACACCTTC.

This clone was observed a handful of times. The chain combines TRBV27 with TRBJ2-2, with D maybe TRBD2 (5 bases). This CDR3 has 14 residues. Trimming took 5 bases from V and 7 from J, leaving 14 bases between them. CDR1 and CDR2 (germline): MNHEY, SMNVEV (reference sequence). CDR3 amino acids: CASSEGRGDGELFF. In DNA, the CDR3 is TGTGCCAGCAGTGAAGGTCGGGGTGACGGGGAGCTGTTTTTT.

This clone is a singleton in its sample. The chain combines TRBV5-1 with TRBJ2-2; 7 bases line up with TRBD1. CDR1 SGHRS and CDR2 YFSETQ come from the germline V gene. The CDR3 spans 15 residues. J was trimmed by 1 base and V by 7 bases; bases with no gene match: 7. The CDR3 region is CASGKGALNTGELFF. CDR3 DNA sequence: TGCGCCAGCGGGAAGGGGGCGCTGAACACCGGGGAGCTGTTTTTT. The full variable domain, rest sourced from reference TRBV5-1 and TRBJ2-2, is KAGVTQTPRYLIKTRGQQVTLSCSPISGHRSVSWYQQTPGQGLQFLFEYFSETQRNKGNFPGRFSGRQFSNSRSEMNVSTLELGDSALYLCASGKGALNTGELFFGEGSRLTVL.

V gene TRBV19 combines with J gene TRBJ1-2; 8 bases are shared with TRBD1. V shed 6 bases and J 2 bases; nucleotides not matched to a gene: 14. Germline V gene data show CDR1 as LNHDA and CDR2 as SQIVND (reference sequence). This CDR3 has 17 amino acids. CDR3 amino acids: CASSLRVTGVRNYGYTF. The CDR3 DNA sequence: TGTGCCAGTAGCTTGCGAGTGACAGGGGTCCGGAACTATGGCTACACCTTC.